These 18 T cell receptor beta chains were sequenced from one sample in a study of human T cells and chemical hapten exposure. The total RNA was obtained from whole blood that was not fractionated. Each CDR3 protein is one row after TCRdb ran MiXCR on the 5' RACE reads. Here the sample spans 80,000 or so distinct CDR3 sequences, more than 15% being singletons. The receptors here all came from a female donor in good health.

V gene TRBV5-5 combines with J gene TRBJ2-7; D may match TRBD1 or TRBD2 (5 bases each). The CDR3 sequence is 15 residues long. Germline V gene sequence: CDR1 SGHKS, CDR2 YYEKEE (reference sequence). Trimming cost V 4 bases and J 2 bases, with 16 bases left between them. The CDR3 DNA reads as TGTGCCAGCAGCCCGACCAGAGAGGGGCCCTACGAGCAGTACTTC. It yields the protein CASSPTREGPYEQYF.

This clonotype was found a few times. V usage is TRBV5-1 and J usage is TRBJ2-3, with a possible D match to TRBD2 (5 bases). CDR1 SGHRS and CDR2 YFSETQ come from the germline V gene. Trimming shortened V by 1 base and J by 2 bases, and 11 bases separated the two germline ends. The CDR3 is 15 amino acids. The CDR3 reads CASSLSGEITDTQYF. The CDR3 nucleotides read TGCGCCAGCAGCTTGTCCGGGGAGATCACAGATACGCAGTATTTT.

The chain recombines TRBV28 with TRBJ2-2, with a tentative D call TRBD1 (5 bases). From germline, CDR1 is MDHEN and CDR2 SYDVKM. Trimming removed 6 bases from V and 6 bases from J, with 11 bases in between. The CDR3 has 13 residues. CDR3 loop: CASRQSGSGELFF. In nucleotides, the CDR3 is TGTGCCAGCAGACAGTCAGGGTCCGGGGAGCTGTTTTTT.

This clonotype showed up just a few times. V and J are TRBV20-1 and TRBJ2-7; TRBD1 agrees at 11 bases. The J segment lost 3 bases and the V segment lost 5 bases, leaving 6 bases of the junction unmatched. The CDR3 consists of 14 residues. Looked up from germline, CDR1 is DFQATT and CDR2 is SNEGSKA (reference sequence). The CDR3 loop is CSARPGTGGYEQYF. The DNA for the CDR3 is TGCAGTGCTCGTCCCGGGACAGGGGGCTACGAGCAGTACTTC.

The chain is built from TRBV2 and TRBJ2-5; D call uncertain. The CDR3 spans 14 residues. Trimming removed 3 bases from V and 0 bases from J, with 8 bases in between. Germline-derived CDR1 and CDR2 are SNHLY and FYNNEI. The CDR3 here is CASSEVTNQETQYF. CDR3 nucleotides: TGTGCCAGCAGTGAGGTGACCAACCAAGAGACCCAGTACTTC.

This clonotype is a singleton in its sample. V and J are TRBV2 and TRBJ2-1, with TRBD1 identical over 8 bases. The CDR3 has 15 residues. V dropped 6 bases and J dropped 7; count of bases not matched to a gene: 11. CDR1 SNHLY and CDR2 FYNNEI come from the germline V gene. The CDR3 loop is CASRKDRGEGNEQFF. Here the CDR3 DNA reads TGTGCCAGCAGGAAAGACAGGGGCGAGGGGAATGAGCAGTTCTTC.

The gene calls are TRBV6-2 or TRBV6-3 and TRBJ2-1; 7 bases are shared with TRBD1. Per germline, CDR1 MNHEY and CDR2 SVGEGT. This CDR3 spans 14 amino acids. Trimming cost V 7 bases and J 5 bases; bases outside gene matches: 8. The CDR3 nucleotides read TGTGCCAGCAAACAGGACAGGTTCAACAATGAGCAGTTCTTC. As protein: CASKQDRFNNEQFF.

This clonotype was found many times. V usage is TRBV20-1 and J usage is TRBJ2-3, with D perhaps TRBD2 (5 bases). V lost 6 bases, J lost 12 bases, and 19 bases lay in between. This CDR3 region has 12 residues. The germline gives CDR1 DFQATT, CDR2 SNEGSKA (reference sequence). CDR3 nucleotides: TGCAGTGCCGAGGACTCGGGCGGCCATCAGTATTTT. It codes for CSAEDSGGHQYF.

A few counts support this clonotype. The chain uses TRBV29-1 and TRBJ2-3; D is ambiguous. CDR3 length: 11 residues. V was clipped by 3 bases and J by 4 bases, with 5 bases between them. The germline V gene has CDR1 SQVTM and CDR2 ANQGSEA. Here the CDR3 reads CSVDPADTQYF. The CDR3 DNA is TGCAGCGTTGACCCGGCAGATACGCAGTATTTT.

The V gene is TRBV18, the J gene TRBJ2-5; a weak D match, TRBD1 (6 bases). This CDR3 region has 14 residues. Looked up from germline, CDR1 is KGHSH and CDR2 is LQKENI. Trimming pared 4 bases from V and 3 bases from J, leaving 12 bases between. The CDR3 DNA is TGTGCCAGCTCACAAACAGGGTCTAAAGAGACCCAGTACTTC. This gives the protein CASSQTGSKETQYF.

This clonotype was observed a few times. The gene calls are TRBV5-4 and TRBJ1-1, with D perhaps matching TRBD1 (5 bases). CDR3 size: 14 residues. CDR1 and CDR2 from the germline V gene are SGHNT and YYREEE (reference sequence). V shed 2 bases and J shed 3 bases, with 11 bases lying between them. CDR3 residues: CASSFLSGHTEAFF. The DNA for the CDR3 is TGTGCCAGCAGCTTTCTATCAGGGCACACTGAAGCTTTCTTT.

This clonotype was found a few times. V is TRBV5-1 and J is TRBJ2-5, with a possible D match to TRBD1 (6 bases). The CDR3 spans 13 residues. V gave up 4 bases and J gave up 5 bases, with 12 bases separating them. The germline V gene has CDR1 SGHRS and CDR2 YFSETQ. CDR3 bases: TGCGCCAGCAGCCCGACAGGTTGGGAGACCCAGTACTTC. This translates into CASSPTGWETQYF.

In its sample, this clonotype was seen a few times. The J gene is TRBJ1-5, the V gene TRBV10-2, with 8 bases lining up with TRBD1. The CDR3 runs 15 residues. J was trimmed by 1 base and V by 6 bases; bases with no gene match: 5. Per the germline V gene, CDR1 is WSHSY and CDR2 is SAAADI. The CDR3 coding sequence is TGCGCCAGCAGGACAGGGGCGAAGAGCAATCAGCCCCAGCATTTT. Residues: CASRTGAKSNQPQHF.

The rearrangement joins TRBV9 to TRBJ1-1; TRBD1 is a possible D gene (6 bases). This CDR3 spans 12 amino acids. Deletions cut 3 bases from V and 6 bases from J, with 9 bases between. Per germline, CDR1 SGDLS and CDR2 YYNGEE. As DNA, the CDR3 is TGTGCCAGCAGCGACAGGGACCCTGAAGCTTTCTTT. Protein sequence: CASSDRDPEAFF.

This sequence joins TRBV7-9 and TRBJ1-5, with D perhaps matching TRBD1 (5 bases). The ends were cut back, 1 base at V and 6 bases at J, with 10 bases in the middle. Looked up from germline, CDR1 is SEHNR and CDR2 is FQNEAQ (reference sequence). CDR3 length: 14 amino acids. This CDR3 reads CASSLGGDFQPQHF. The CDR3 nucleotides read TGTGCCAGCAGCTTAGGGGGGGACTTTCAGCCCCAGCATTTT.

The chain links TRBV28 to TRBJ2-7; 8 nucleotides line up with TRBD2. Looked up from germline, CDR1 is MDHEN and CDR2 is SYDVKM. The CDR3 runs 14 residues. Trimming removed 1 base from V and 3 bases from J; junction bases left unmatched: 2. The CDR3 DNA sequence: TGTGCCAGCAGTTTATCGGGACTAGACTACGAGCAGTACTTC. It specifies CASSLSGLDYEQYF.

CDR3 sequence reads: CASQNGANVLTF. The CDR3 DNA reads as TGTGCCAGCCAAAATGGGGCCAACGTCCTGACTTTC. V is TRBV3-1 and J is TRBJ2-6, with no clear D. Between the trimmed V and J ends, which lost 8 bases and 3 bases, there was a span of 5 bases. The CDR3 totals 12 residues. CDR1 is LGHDT, CDR2 YNNKEL, per germline (reference sequence).

The sample holds a few counts of this clonotype. The chain recombines TRBV7-2 with TRBJ2-3, with 9 positions matching TRBD2. This CDR3 is 17 amino acids long. Looked up from germline, CDR1 is SGHTA and CDR2 is FQGNSA. The J segment lost 2 bases and the V segment lost 2 bases, leaving 8 bases of the junction unmatched. The CDR3 is CASSLSTSGTSTDTQYF. The CDR3 nucleotides read TGTGCCAGCAGCTTATCGACTAGCGGAACTTCCACAGATACGCAGTATTTT.